A single sample is the source of the 25 T cell receptor beta chains below, sequenced in a study of a mutant IDH1 vaccine in newly diagnosed glioma. Using immunoSEQ multiplex PCR, the repertoire was profiled, and TCRdb retains in-frame clones only, with some absent. The data contain over 75,000 clones, about 87% of them seen just once; the ten biggest clones take up around 0.6%. Stated time point: baseline, week 1 (first vaccination visit). Treatment of the sample: pre-vaccination baseline after standard-of-care therapy. The sample in question was PBMCs, obtained from a glioma patient treated with radiotherapy, temozolomide or both. These receptors came from a woman between 45 and 65 years old with glioma.

The chain has TRBV18 and TRBJ2-5, with D unclear. Germline CDR1 KGHSH, CDR2 LQKENI. V lost 0 bases and J lost 3, with 8 bases in between. The CDR3 is 14 amino acids. CDR3 bases: TGTGCCAGCTCACCACCATGGAGCAAAGAGACCCAGTACTTC. As protein: CASSPPWSKETQYF. Drawing the rest from reference TRBV18 and TRBJ2-5, the complete variable domain is NAGVMQNPRHLVRRRGQEARLRCSPMKGHSHVYWYRQLPEEGLKFMVYLQKENIIDESGMPKERFSAEFPKEGPSILRIQQVVRGDSAAYFCASSPPWSKETQYFGPGTRLLVL.

This chain connects TRBV4-1 to TRBJ2-5; 8 nucleotides line up with TRBD1. V shed 4 bases and J 5 bases; nucleotides not matched to a gene: 6. CDR3 length: 14 amino acids. The V gene's germline CDR1 is MGHRA and CDR2 YSYEKL. Here the CDR3 DNA reads TGCGCCAGCAGCCCCTGGACAGGGCGGGAGACCCAGTACTTC. Protein product: CASSPWTGRETQYF.

The rearrangement joins TRBV27 to TRBJ2-7, with a weak D call TRBD1 (6 bases). Trimming pared 5 bases from V and 0 bases from J, leaving 17 bases between. Germline loops: CDR1 MNHEY, CDR2 SMNVEV (reference sequence). CDR3 length: 16 residues. The CDR3 here is CASSPHPQQGSYEQYF. In nucleotides, the CDR3 is TGTGCCAGCAGTCCCCACCCCCAACAGGGCTCCTACGAGCAGTACTTC.

This chain uses TRBV7-9 with TRBJ2-3, with 7 bases matching TRBD1. This CDR3 comprises 16 residues. The germline gives CDR1 SEHNR, CDR2 FQNEAQ (reference sequence). The V segment lost 5 bases and the J segment 0 bases; nucleotides outside the gene matches: 8. The CDR3 bases are TGTGCCAGCAGCCCACAACCGGGACAGAGCACAGATACGCAGTATTTT. Translation: CASSPQPGQSTDTQYF.

This clone was seen a single time. At one end the junction does not follow the germline gene, possibly because of a read error. The chain is built from TRBV29-1 and TRBJ2-5, with 10 bases fitting TRBD2. The CDR3 is made up of 15 amino acids. The germline V gene has CDR1 SQVTM and CDR2 ANQGSEA. The CDR3 loop is CSVEASGRDQETQYF. The CDR3, as DNA: TGCAGCGTCGAAGCCAGCGGGAGGGACCAAGAGACCCAGTACTTC.

V and J are TRBV28 and TRBJ1-5; perhaps TRBD1 as D (6 bases). The V end lost 6 bases, the J end lost 5 bases, and 11 bases lay between the germline ends. The CDR3 is 13 amino acids. Looked up from germline, CDR1 is MDHEN and CDR2 is SYDVKM. The CDR3: CASRSTGDQPQHF. CDR3 sequence (DNA): TGTGCCAGCAGATCGACAGGCGATCAGCCCCAGCATTTT.

This clone appeared a single time. V usage is TRBV29-1 and J usage is TRBJ2-3; the D gene is possibly TRBD2 (6 bases). CDR1 SQVTM and CDR2 ANQGSEA come from the germline V gene. V shed 4 bases and J shed 5 bases, with 13 bases lying between them. The CDR3 runs to 13 residues. CDR3 in DNA: TGCAGCGTTGGGGGAGGATTAGGAGATACGCAGTATTTT. Its protein product is CSVGGGLGDTQYF.

The chain employs TRBV5-1 and TRBJ2-5; weak D call: TRBD2 (5 bases). The V gene lost 4 bases and the J gene lost 5 bases, with 18 bases spanning the gap. Germline lookup yields CDR1 SGHRS and CDR2 YFSETQ. This CDR3 is built from 15 residues. Here the CDR3 DNA reads TGCGCCAGCAGCCCCCCCGCTGGGAGAGAGGAGACCCAGTACTTC. It encodes CASSPPAGREETQYF.

This rearrangement joins TRBV2 to TRBJ2-2, with TRBD1 identical over 10 bases. There are 14 residues in the CDR3. CDR1 and CDR2 (germline): SNHLY, FYNNEI. The V gene end was trimmed by 8 bases and the J gene end by 4 bases; junction bases not matched to a gene: 4. DNA for the CDR3: TGTGCCAGCCGACAGGGGGCGGTCACCGGGGAGCTGTTTTTT. This gives the protein CASRQGAVTGELFF.

The rearrangement links TRBV1 to TRBJ2-1; the table's D call TRBD2 went unverified against the DNA. TRBV1 is annotated as a pseudogene. The CDR3 sequence is 17 residues long. In DNA form, the CDR3 reads TGCACCAGCAGCCAAGAGGCTAGCGGGAGTACCTACAATGAGCAGTTCTTC. Protein: CTSSQEASGSTYNEQFF.

The rearrangement joins TRBV29-1 to TRBJ2-4, with D maybe TRBD1 (5 bases). The ends were cut back, 2 bases at V and 8 bases at J, with 7 bases in the middle. Germline assignment: CDR1 SQVTM and CDR2 ANQGSEA. CDR3 length equals 11 residues. CDR3 in DNA: TGCAGCGTTGAAATAGGGGACATTCAGTACTTC. It specifies CSVEIGDIQYF.

Comment on this clone: This sample also contains other DNA sequences that code for the same CDR3. V is TRBV19 and J is TRBJ2-5, with 13 nucleotides matching TRBD2. The trim removed 6 bases at V and 5 bases at J, leaving 6 bases unmatched. Germline V gene data show CDR1 as LNHDA and CDR2 as SQIVND (reference sequence). The CDR3 sequence is 15 residues long. CDR3 bases: TGTGCCAGTAGCGTCGGACTAGCGGGAGTTGAGACCCAGTACTTC. This encodes CASSVGLAGVETQYF.

This chain joins TRBV6-5 and TRBJ2-2; D call uncertain. CDR3 length equals 14 residues. Germline CDR1 MNHEY, CDR2 SVGAGI. The V end lost 5 bases, the J end lost 0 bases, and 7 bases lay between the germline ends. This CDR3 is CASSRDTNTGELFF. CDR3 nucleotides: TGTGCCAGCAGTAGAGACACGAACACCGGGGAGCTGTTTTTT.

The chain is built from TRBV4-1 and TRBJ2-1, with no clear D. Germline-derived CDR1 and CDR2 are MGHRA and YSYEKL. This CDR3 contains 17 residues. V was clipped by 3 bases and J by 3 bases, with 18 bases between them. CDR3 coding DNA: TGCGCCAGCAGCCAGGAACCTCGGCGCGCCGTCTACAATGAGCAGTTCTTC. Its translation is CASSQEPRRAVYNEQFF.

V and J are TRBV6-5 and TRBJ2-1, with 8 bases aligning to TRBD1. Germline V gives CDR1 MNHEY, CDR2 SVGAGI. CDR3 length: 15 residues. J lost 9 bases, V lost 0 bases, and 7 bases had no gene match. The chain's CDR3 is CASSYSTQGVREQFF. In DNA, the CDR3 is TGTGCCAGCAGTTACTCGACACAGGGGGTGCGTGAGCAGTTCTTC.

The chain combines TRBV15 with TRBJ2-7; possible D gene TRBD2, 6 bases. Deletions cut 2 bases from V and 1 base from J, with 18 bases between. This CDR3 has 17 residues. From germline, CDR1 is LNHNV and CDR2 YYDKDF (reference sequence). DNA of the CDR3: TGTGCCACCAGCAGACGAGGGACTGGGAGATCGTCCTACGAGCAGTACTTC. Translation gives CATSRRGTGRSSYEQYF.

The genes are TRBV21-1 and TRBJ1-1. TRBV21-1 has pseudogene status. There are 15 residues in the CDR3. CDR3 bases: TGTGCCAGCAGCAAAGGTGGAGGGGGGGCGCCTGAAGCTTTCTTT. Residues: CASSKGGGGAPEAFF.

This clone appeared a single time. The chain has TRBV19 and TRBJ2-5; D perhaps matches TRBD1 (6 bases). The germline V gene has CDR1 LNHDA and CDR2 SQIVND (reference sequence). CDR3 size: 12 residues. V lost 4 bases and J 3 bases, leaving 6 bases between the germline ends. CDR3 loop: CASSNREETQYF. CDR3 coding DNA: TGTGCCAGTAGTAACAGGGAAGAGACCCAGTACTTC.

Notes on this clone: A junction boundary mismatches the germline segment, possibly from a read error. The gene calls are TRBV2 and TRBJ1-2; 10 nucleotides match TRBD1. This CDR3 is built from 15 residues. CDR1 and CDR2 (germline): SNHLY, FYNNEI. The CDR3, as DNA: TGTGCCAGCAGCGAAGACAGGGGGCGCCGCTATGGCTACACCTTC. This encodes CASSEDRGRRYGYTF.

The chain combines TRBV7-2 with TRBJ2-7, with D hard to call. Germline CDR1 and CDR2: SGHTA and FQGNSA. V lost 4 bases to trimming and J lost 3 bases, with 7 bases between them. CDR3 length: 12 residues. For the CDR3, the DNA is TGTGCCAGCAGCTCGAAGGGCTACGAGCAGTACTTC. Its protein is CASSSKGYEQYF.

The chain's CDR3 is CARRDRGCQPQHF. The CDR3, as DNA: TGTGCCAGAAGGGACAGGGGATGTCAGCCCCAGCATTTT. The V call is TRBV6-6, the J call TRBJ1-5; 10 bases agree with TRBD1. Losses at the gene ends were 9 bases for V and 6 bases for J; bases not matched to a gene: 5. Germline V gene lookup returns CDR1 MNHNY and CDR2 SVGAGI (reference sequence). CDR3 length equals 13 residues.

The J gene is TRBJ2-7, the V gene TRBV5-4, with 7 bases lining up with TRBD1. Germline trimming cut 3 bases from V and 3 bases from J; bases unmatched to any gene: 9. The CDR3 contains 15 residues. Germline CDR1 is SGHNT and CDR2 is YYREEE (reference sequence). As DNA, the CDR3 is TGTGCCAGCAGCTATTCCGGGACAGCATTCTACGAGCAGTACTTC. Encoded protein: CASSYSGTAFYEQYF. The whole variable domain, filled in from reference TRBV5-4 and TRBJ2-7, reads ETGVTQSPTHLIKTRGQQVTLRCSSQSGHNTVSWYQQALGQGPQFIFQYYREEENGRGNFPPRFSGLQFPNYSSELNVNALELDDSALYLCASSYSGTAFYEQYFGPGTRLTVT.

The DNA of the CDR3 is TGTGCCAGCAGTTACTCGACAGGGACTTACTATGGCTACACCTTC. Its protein is CASSYSTGTYYGYTF. The chain carries TRBV6-6 and TRBJ1-2; TRBD1 aligns across 7 bases. The CDR3 loop spans 15 amino acids. Germline loops: CDR1 MNHNY, CDR2 SVGAGI (reference sequence). V was pared by 0 bases and J by 3 bases, with 4 bases of the junction left unmatched.

The V call is TRBV27, the J call TRBJ2-6, with D uncertain. Trimming stripped 5 bases from V and 3 bases from J, with 8 bases between. Germline-derived CDR1 and CDR2 are MNHEY and SMNVEV (reference sequence). This CDR3 is built from 14 residues. Written as DNA, the CDR3 is TGTGCCAGCAGTGGAGTCGTTGGGGCCAACGTCCTGACTTTC. This encodes CASSGVVGANVLTF.

V and J are TRBV27 and TRBJ1-5, with D unclear. The CDR3 has 13 residues. Germline loops: CDR1 MNHEY, CDR2 SMNVEV (reference sequence). V lost 2 bases and J lost 5, with 7 bases in between. The CDR3 sequence: CASSLGRDQPQHF. CDR3 DNA sequence: TGTGCCAGCAGTTTAGGGCGTGATCAGCCCCAGCATTTT.